This TCR beta chain is from a study of T cells after yellow fever vaccination. Study details: Fractions containing few cells were prepared with SMART-Seq v4 Ultra Low Input. Study-level points and caveats: A small share of clonotypes appeared in both CD4 and CD8 compartments. Booster sampling recovered most clones from primary vaccination (roughly 96% CD4, roughly 86% CD8).

As for this clonotype: Its antigen is as yet unknown.

The study made its TCR cDNA through 5'RACE template switching. That step introduced a universal primer site along with UMIs. TCRdb re-called the 5' RACE reads with MiXCR, one entry per CDR3 protein. This sample has about 330,000 distinct CDR3 sequences, with approximately 4% found just once. Germline CDR1 is SGHRS and CDR2 is YFSETQ. This CDR3 is built from 13 residues. V was clipped by 4 bases and J by 1 base, with 8 bases between them. This TCR derives from a young man who received the YFV17D yellow fever vaccine. Sequenced here: PBMCs, sampled 5 days after the yellow fever booster vaccination. This chain connects TRBV5-1 to TRBJ1-1; D is undetermined. This chain's CDR3 is CASSGSPNTEAFF. The CDR3 nucleotides are TGCGCCAGCAGCGGGTCTCCGAACACTGAAGCTTTCTTT.